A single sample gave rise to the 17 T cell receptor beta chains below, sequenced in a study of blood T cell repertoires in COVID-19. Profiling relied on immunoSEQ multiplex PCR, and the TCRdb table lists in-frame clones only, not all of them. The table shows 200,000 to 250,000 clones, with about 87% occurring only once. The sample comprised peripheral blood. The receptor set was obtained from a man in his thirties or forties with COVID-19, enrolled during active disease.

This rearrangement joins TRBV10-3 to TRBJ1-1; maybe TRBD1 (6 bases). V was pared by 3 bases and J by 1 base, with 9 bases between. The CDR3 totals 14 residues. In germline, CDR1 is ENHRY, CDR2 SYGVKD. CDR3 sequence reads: CAISDRTANTEAFF. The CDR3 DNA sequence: TGTGCCATCAGTGACAGGACAGCGAACACTGAAGCTTTCTTT.

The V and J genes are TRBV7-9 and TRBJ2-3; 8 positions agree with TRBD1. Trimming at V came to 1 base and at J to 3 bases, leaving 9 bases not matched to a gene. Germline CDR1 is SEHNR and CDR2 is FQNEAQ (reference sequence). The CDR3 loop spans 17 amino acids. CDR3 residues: CASSLGLQGVKTDTQYF. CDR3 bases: TGTGCCAGCAGCTTAGGGCTACAGGGGGTCAAAACAGATACGCAGTATTTT.

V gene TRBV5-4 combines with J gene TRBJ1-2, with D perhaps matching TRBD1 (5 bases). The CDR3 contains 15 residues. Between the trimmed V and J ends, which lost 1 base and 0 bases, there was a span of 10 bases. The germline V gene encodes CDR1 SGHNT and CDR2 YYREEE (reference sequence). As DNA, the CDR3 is TGTGCCAGCAGCTTGCTTGGGGCTCCTAACTATGGCTACACCTTC. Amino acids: CASSLLGAPNYGYTF.

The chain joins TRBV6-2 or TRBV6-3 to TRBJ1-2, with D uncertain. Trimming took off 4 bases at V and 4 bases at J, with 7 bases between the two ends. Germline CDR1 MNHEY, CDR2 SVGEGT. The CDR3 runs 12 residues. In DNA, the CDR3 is TGTGCCAGCAGTTCAAACAGCTATGGCTACACCTTC. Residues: CASSSNSYGYTF.

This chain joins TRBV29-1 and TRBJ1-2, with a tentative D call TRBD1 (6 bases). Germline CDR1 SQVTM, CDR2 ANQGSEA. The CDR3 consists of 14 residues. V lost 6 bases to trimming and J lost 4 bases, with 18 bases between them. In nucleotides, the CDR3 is TGCAGCGTAATCTCCGGGACACCCCCCTATGGCTACACCTTC. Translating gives CSVISGTPPYGYTF.

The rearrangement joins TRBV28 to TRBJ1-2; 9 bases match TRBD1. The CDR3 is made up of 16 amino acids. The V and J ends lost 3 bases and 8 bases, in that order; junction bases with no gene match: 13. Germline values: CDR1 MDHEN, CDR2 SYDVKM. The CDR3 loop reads CASSLRERTGAFGYTF. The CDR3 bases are TGTGCCAGCAGTTTGAGGGAAAGGACAGGGGCTTTCGGCTACACCTTC.

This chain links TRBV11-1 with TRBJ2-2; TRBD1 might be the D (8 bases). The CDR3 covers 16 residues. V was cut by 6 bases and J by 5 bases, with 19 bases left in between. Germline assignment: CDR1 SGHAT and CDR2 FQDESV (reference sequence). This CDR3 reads CASSLTLQGGTGELFF. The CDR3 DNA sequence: TGTGCCAGCAGTCTTACGTTACAGGGGGGGACCGGGGAGCTGTTTTTT.

This CDR3 reads CASSPPGEAVRTEAFF. The CDR3 DNA follows: TGTGCCAGCTCACCCCCCGGGGAGGCGGTAAGGACTGAAGCTTTCTTT. J is TRBJ1-1 and V is TRBV18; no definite D call. Trimming cost V 3 bases and J 5 bases, with 19 bases left between them. The germline V gene has CDR1 KGHSH and CDR2 LQKENI. This CDR3 spans 16 amino acids.

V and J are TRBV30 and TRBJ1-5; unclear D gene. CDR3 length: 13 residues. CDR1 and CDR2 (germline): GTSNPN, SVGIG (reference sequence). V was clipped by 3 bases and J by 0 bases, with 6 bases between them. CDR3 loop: CAWSEDSNQPQHF. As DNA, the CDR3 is TGTGCCTGGAGCGAGGATAGCAATCAGCCCCAGCATTTT.

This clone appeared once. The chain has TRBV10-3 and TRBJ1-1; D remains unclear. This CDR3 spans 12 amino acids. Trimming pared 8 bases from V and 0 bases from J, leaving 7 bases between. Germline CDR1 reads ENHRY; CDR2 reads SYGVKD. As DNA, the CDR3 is TGTGCCATCGCGGGCCTGAACACTGAAGCTTTCTTT. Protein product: CAIAGLNTEAFF.

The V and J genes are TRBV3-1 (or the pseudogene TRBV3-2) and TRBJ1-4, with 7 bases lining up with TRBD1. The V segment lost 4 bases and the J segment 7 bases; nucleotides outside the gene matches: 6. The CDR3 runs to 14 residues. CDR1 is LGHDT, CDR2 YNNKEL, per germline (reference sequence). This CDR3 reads CASSRGQLPEKLFF. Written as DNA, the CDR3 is TGTGCCAGCAGCCGGGGACAGCTCCCTGAAAAACTGTTTTTT.

This CDR3 reads CASSSRQNWNTEAFF. DNA of the CDR3: TGTGCCAGCAGTTCTCGACAGAATTGGAACACTGAAGCTTTCTTT. The chain recombines TRBV6-6 with TRBJ1-1; maybe TRBD1 (5 bases). The CDR3 consists of 15 residues. CDR1 MNHNY and CDR2 SVGAGI come from the germline V gene (reference sequence). Deletions cut 4 bases from V and 1 base from J, with 13 bases between.

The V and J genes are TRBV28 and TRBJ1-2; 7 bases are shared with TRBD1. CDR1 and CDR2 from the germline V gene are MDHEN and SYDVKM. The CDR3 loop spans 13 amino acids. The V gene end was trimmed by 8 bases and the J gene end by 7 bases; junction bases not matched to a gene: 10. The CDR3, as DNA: TGTGCCAGCGACTCGGGACAGCCCTTTGGCTACACCTTC. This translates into CASDSGQPFGYTF.

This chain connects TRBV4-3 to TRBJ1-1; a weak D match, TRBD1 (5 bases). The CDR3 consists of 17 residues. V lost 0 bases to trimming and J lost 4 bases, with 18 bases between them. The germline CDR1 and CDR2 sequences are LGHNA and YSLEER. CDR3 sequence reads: CASSQDQMQGGSTEAFF. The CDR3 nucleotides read TGCGCCAGCAGCCAAGATCAGATGCAGGGAGGGAGCACTGAAGCTTTCTTT.

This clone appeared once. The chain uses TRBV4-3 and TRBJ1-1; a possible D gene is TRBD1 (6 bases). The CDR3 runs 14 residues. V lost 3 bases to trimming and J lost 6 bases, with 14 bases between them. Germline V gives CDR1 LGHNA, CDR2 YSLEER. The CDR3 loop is CASSHGTIGAEAFF. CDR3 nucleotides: TGCGCCAGCAGCCACGGGACAATCGGCGCTGAAGCTTTCTTT.

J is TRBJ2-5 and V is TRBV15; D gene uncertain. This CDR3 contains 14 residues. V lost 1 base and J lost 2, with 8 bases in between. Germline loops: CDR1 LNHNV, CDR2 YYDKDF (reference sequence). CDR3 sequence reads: CATSRVGPQETQYF. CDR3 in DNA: TGTGCCACCAGCAGAGTTGGGCCGCAAGAGACCCAGTACTTC.

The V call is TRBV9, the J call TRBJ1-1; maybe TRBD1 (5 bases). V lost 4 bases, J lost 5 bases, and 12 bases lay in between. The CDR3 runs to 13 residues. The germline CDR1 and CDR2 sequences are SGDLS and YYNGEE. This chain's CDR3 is CASSPRAGTEAFF. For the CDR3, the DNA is TGTGCCAGCAGCCCCCGGGCAGGGACTGAAGCTTTCTTT.